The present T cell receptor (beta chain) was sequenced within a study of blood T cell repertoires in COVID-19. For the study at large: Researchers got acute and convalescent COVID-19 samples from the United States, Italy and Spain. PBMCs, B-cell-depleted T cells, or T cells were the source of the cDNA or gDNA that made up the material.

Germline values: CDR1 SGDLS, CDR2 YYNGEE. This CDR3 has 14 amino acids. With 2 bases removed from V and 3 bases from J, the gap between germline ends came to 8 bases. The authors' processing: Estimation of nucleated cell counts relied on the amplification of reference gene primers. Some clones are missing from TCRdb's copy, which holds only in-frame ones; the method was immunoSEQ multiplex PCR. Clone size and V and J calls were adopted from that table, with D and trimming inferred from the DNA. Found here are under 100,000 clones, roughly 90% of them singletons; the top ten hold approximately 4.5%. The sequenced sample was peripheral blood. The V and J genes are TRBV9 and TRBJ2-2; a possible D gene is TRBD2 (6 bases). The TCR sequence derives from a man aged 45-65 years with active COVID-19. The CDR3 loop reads CASSVWGDTGELFF. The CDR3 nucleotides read TGTGCCAGCAGCGTGTGGGGGGACACCGGGGAGCTGTTTTTT.